These 30 T cell receptor beta chains share one sample of origin, sequenced in a study of OX40 agonist ivuxolimab in advanced cancers. Clones were sequenced by immunoSEQ multiplex PCR, and TCRdb holds only the in-frame ones, with some missing. In the table there are 25,000 to 30,000 clones, roughly 79% of which are singletons. The material sequenced was CD4+ or CD8+ T cells sorted from blood, taken in a trial of the OX40 agonist ivuxolimab. These receptor sequences come from an adult with an advanced solid tumor such as melanoma, head and neck, liver or kidney cancer.

Here the CDR3 reads CASSYSREQYF. The CDR3 DNA is TGTGCCAGCAGTTACTCGAGGGAGCAGTACTTC. V gene TRBV2 combines with J gene TRBJ2-7, with unresolved D. The germline CDR1 and CDR2 sequences are SNHLY and FYNNEI. The CDR3 length is 11 residues. V was pared by 5 bases and J by 7 bases, with 9 bases between.

This clone was seen only a few times. The chain joins TRBV30 to TRBJ1-2; no clear D. The CDR3 extends over 13 amino acids. Trimming pared 0 bases from V and 7 bases from J, leaving 12 bases between. Germline values: CDR1 GTSNPN, CDR2 SVGIG (reference sequence). The CDR3 here is CAWSVPSILGYTF. The CDR3 DNA is TGTGCCTGGAGTGTACCCTCCATCCTTGGCTACACCTTC. Supplemented by reference TRBV30 and TRBJ1-2, the full variable domain reads SQTIHQWPATLVQPVGSPLSLECTVEGTSNPNLYWYRQAAGRGLQLLFYSVGIGQISSEVPQNLSASRPQDRQFILSSKKLLLSDSGFYLCAWSVPSILGYTFGSGTRLTVV.

CDR3 coding DNA: TGCGCCAGCAGCCAAGATGGGGCGGGGTTCGATGGCTACACCTTC. It yields the protein CASSQDGAGFDGYTF. The rearrangement uses TRBV4-3 and TRBJ1-2, with D perhaps matching TRBD1 (5 bases). Germline CDR1 is LGHNA and CDR2 is YSLEER. V gave up 0 bases and J gave up 6 bases, with 14 bases separating them. The CDR3 loop spans 15 amino acids.

The CDR3 DNA reads TGTGCCAGTACTTTTTCCGGATTTGGAAATGAGCAGTTCTTC. Translated, it gives CASTFSGFGNEQFF. The chain carries TRBV19 and TRBJ2-1; D unresolved. In germline, CDR1 is LNHDA, CDR2 SQIVND (reference sequence). The ends were cut back, 7 bases at V and 7 bases at J, with 17 bases in the middle. This CDR3 is 14 amino acids long.

The V gene is TRBV19, the J gene TRBJ1-1; perhaps TRBD1 as D (6 bases). V shed 3 bases and J shed 5 bases, with 13 bases lying between them. CDR3 length equals 14 residues. Germline V gene sequence: CDR1 LNHDA, CDR2 SQIVND (reference sequence). CDR3 protein: CASSIGQGFTEAFF. CDR3 in DNA: TGTGCCAGTAGTATCGGTCAGGGGTTTACTGAAGCTTTCTTT.

The genes are TRBV7-3 and TRBJ2-7; 12 bases map to TRBD2. CDR1 is SGHTA and CDR2 is FQGTGA in the germline V gene. The CDR3 is 15 amino acids. V lost 5 bases and J lost 5; bases outside the gene matches: 7. The CDR3 region is CASSTSSGGANEQYF. The CDR3 DNA sequence: TGTGCCAGCAGCACCTCTAGCGGGGGGGCAAACGAGCAGTACTTC.

The chain couples TRBV10-3 to TRBJ1-1, with D perhaps matching TRBD1 (6 bases). V shed 3 bases and J shed 6 bases, with 14 bases lying between them. The germline gives CDR1 ENHRY, CDR2 SYGVKD. This CDR3 contains 14 residues. The CDR3 coding sequence is TGTGCCATCAGTGAAGGGGGATGGCGAGCTGAAGCTTTCTTT. Protein sequence: CAISEGGWRAEAFF.

The chain joins TRBV9 to TRBJ2-3; D could derive from TRBD1 or TRBD2 (7 bases each). V shed 4 bases and J shed 4 bases, with 16 bases lying between them. Germline values: CDR1 SGDLS, CDR2 YYNGEE. The CDR3 covers 15 residues. The CDR3 sequence is CASSPRGSGADTQYF. The CDR3 DNA follows: TGTGCCAGCAGCCCCAGGGGGAGCGGGGCAGATACGCAGTATTTT.

The chain carries TRBV2 and TRBJ2-1; D gene ambiguous. Per germline, CDR1 SNHLY and CDR2 FYNNEI. Trimming took 6 bases from V and 12 from J, leaving 18 bases between them. The CDR3 covers 13 residues. The CDR3 loop reads CASRGEWQVGQFF. The CDR3 DNA reads as TGTGCCAGCAGGGGCGAATGGCAGGTCGGGCAGTTCTTC.

The chain joins TRBV4-1 to TRBJ1-5, with D perhaps TRBD1 (5 bases). This CDR3 has 16 amino acids. The germline gives CDR1 MGHRA, CDR2 YSYEKL. V was clipped by 1 base and J by 7 bases, with 17 bases between them. CDR3 DNA: TGCGCCAGCAGCCAAGCAGGGTTGGGTGGAAGACAGCCCCAGCATTTT. Translated: CASSQAGLGGRQPQHF.

J is TRBJ2-5 and V is TRBV7-7; D may be TRBD2 (6 bases). V lost 7 bases to trimming and J lost 2 bases, with 17 bases between them. The CDR3 covers 15 residues. Germline lookup yields CDR1 SSHAT and CDR2 FNYEAQ (reference sequence). The CDR3: CASTRLAGLQETQYF. CDR3 DNA sequence: TGTGCCAGCACCAGACTTGCGGGGCTTCAAGAGACCCAGTACTTC.

The CDR3 DNA reads as TGCGCCAACAGCGGGGGGGCAGGGGATACGCAGTATTTT. Translation: CANSGGAGDTQYF. V and J are TRBV10-2 and TRBJ2-3; the match to TRBD2 covers 10 bases. CDR1 WSHSY and CDR2 SAAADI come from the germline V gene. The J segment lost 6 bases and the V segment lost 10 bases, leaving 7 bases of the junction unmatched. This CDR3 has 13 residues.

This clone was seen just once. V gene TRBV7-9 combines with J gene TRBJ1-2, with TRBD1 matching over 8 bases. Germline values: CDR1 SEHNR, CDR2 FQNEAQ (reference sequence). V dropped 0 bases and J dropped 4; count of bases not matched to a gene: 10. This CDR3 comprises 17 residues. The CDR3 bases are TGTGCCAGCAGCTTAGCCGCCGAGACAGGGGCCCCCTATGGCTACACCTTC. Translation gives CASSLAAETGAPYGYTF.

The chain employs TRBV6-5 and TRBJ1-2; unclear D gene. The CDR3 sequence is 11 residues long. V was trimmed by 5 bases and J by 10 bases, leaving 11 bases between them. Germline loops: CDR1 MNHEY, CDR2 SVGAGI. CDR3 coding DNA: TGTGCCAGCAGTGAAGGACCTGTCTACACCTTC. It translates to CASSEGPVYTF.

The V gene is TRBV2, the J gene TRBJ2-1; TRBD2 matches at 9 bases. V shed 1 base, J shed 4 bases, and the junction held 5 bases outside the gene matches. The CDR3 sequence is 16 residues long. Germline V gives CDR1 SNHLY, CDR2 FYNNEI. The DNA of the CDR3 is TGTGCCAGCAGTGAAGAGGTAGCGGGGGTATACAATGAGCAGTTCTTC. Translation: CASSEEVAGVYNEQFF.

The rearrangement links TRBV6-4 to TRBJ2-2; tentatively, D is TRBD1 or TRBD2 (5 bases each). The germline V gene has CDR1 MRHNA and CDR2 SNTAGT. V was shortened by 11 bases and J by 6 bases, with 13 bases between the two germline ends. CDR3 length: 12 residues. DNA of the CDR3: TGTGCCGAAAATGGGGACCCCGGGGAGCTGTTTTTT. Protein: CAENGDPGELFF.

The J gene is TRBJ2-2, the V gene TRBV11-2; D could derive from TRBD1 or TRBD2 (5 bases each). Trimming pared 2 bases from V and 6 bases from J, leaving 7 bases between. CDR1 and CDR2 (germline): SGHAT, FQNNGV. This CDR3 comprises 13 residues. DNA of the CDR3: TGTGCCAGCAGCTTAATGGGACCCGGGGAGCTGTTTTTT. Encoded protein: CASSLMGPGELFF.

The V and J genes are TRBV4-1 and TRBJ2-3; 11 bases are shared with TRBD2. CDR1 and CDR2 (germline): MGHRA, YSYEKL. J lost 5 bases, V lost 4 bases, and 8 bases had no gene match. The CDR3 consists of 16 residues. The CDR3 is CASSPWTSGYGDTQYF. The CDR3 nucleotides are TGCGCCAGCAGCCCCTGGACTAGCGGGTATGGAGATACGCAGTATTTT.

This clone appeared a few times. The V gene is TRBV6-6, the J gene TRBJ2-7, with 7 positions matching TRBD2. Germline values: CDR1 MNHNY, CDR2 SVGAGI (reference sequence). V gave up 8 bases and J gave up 0 bases; unmatched junction bases: 10. This CDR3 spans 15 amino acids. CDR3 DNA sequence: TGTGCCAGCCGTGGGGGGGGTTTCAGCTCCTACGAGCAGTACTTC. Amino acid sequence: CASRGGGFSSYEQYF.

The chain is built from TRBV27 and TRBJ2-7; no firm D call. The CDR3 has 13 residues. V was pared by 0 bases and J by 2 bases, with 5 bases between. Per germline, CDR1 MNHEY and CDR2 SMNVEV (reference sequence). CDR3 sequence: CASSLSSPYEQYF. The DNA for the CDR3 is TGTGCCAGCAGTTTATCCAGCCCCTACGAGCAGTACTTC.

This chain links TRBV5-6 with TRBJ2-7; the match to TRBD1 covers 9 bases. Looked up from germline, CDR1 is SGHDT and CDR2 is YYEEEE. This CDR3 contains 14 residues. Trimming cost V 4 bases and J 5 bases; bases outside gene matches: 7. DNA of the CDR3: TGTGCCAGCAGCAGCGGGACAGGGATGGACGAGCAGTACTTC. Its protein is CASSSGTGMDEQYF.

The chain employs TRBV6-1 and TRBJ2-7; a possible D gene is TRBD2 (5 bases). CDR1 is MNHNS and CDR2 is SASEGT in the germline V gene. V gave up 7 bases and J gave up 1 base, with 17 bases separating them. This CDR3 comprises 15 residues. Here the CDR3 reads CASKTLRVHSYEQYF. CDR3 in DNA: TGTGCCAGCAAGACTTTGAGGGTTCATTCCTACGAGCAGTACTTC.

The chain links TRBV6-5 to TRBJ2-1; 7 bases map to TRBD2. Losses at the gene ends were 4 bases for V and 9 bases for J; bases not matched to a gene: 12. The CDR3 extends over 15 amino acids. Germline lookup yields CDR1 MNHEY and CDR2 SVGAGI. CDR3 bases: TGTGCCAGCAGTTCCGCAGCGGGACCCCTAAGTGAGCAGTTCTTC. Its protein product is CASSSAAGPLSEQFF.

This sequence joins TRBV2 and TRBJ2-7, with TRBD1 matching over 9 bases. With 6 bases clipped from V and 3 bases from J, the junction kept 6 bases outside the gene matches. The CDR3 loop spans 14 amino acids. The germline CDR1 and CDR2 sequences are SNHLY and FYNNEI. CDR3 DNA sequence: TGTGCCAGCAGCGCCGGGACAGGGCGCTACGAGCAGTACTTC. It specifies CASSAGTGRYEQYF.

The chain combines TRBV29-1 with TRBJ1-4, with D uncertain. V lost 2 bases and J 13 bases, leaving 11 bases between the germline ends. The CDR3 contains 11 residues. Germline lookup yields CDR1 SQVTM and CDR2 ANQGSEA. DNA for the CDR3: TGCAGCGTTGAAAGGCCCCCCGGACTGTTTTTT. It specifies CSVERPPGLFF. The whole variable domain, remainder taken from reference TRBV29-1 and TRBJ1-4, is SAVISQKPSRDICQRGTSLTIQCQVDSQVTMMFWYRQQPGQSLTLIATANQGSEATYESGFVIDKFPISRPNLTFSTLTVSNMSPEDSSIYLCSVERPPGLFFGSGTQLSVL.

This sequence joins TRBV9 and TRBJ2-5; 10 positions match TRBD2. Per the germline V gene, CDR1 is SGDLS and CDR2 is YYNGEE. The CDR3 spans 15 residues. Germline trimming cut 3 bases from V and 2 bases from J; bases unmatched to any gene: 4. The CDR3 DNA reads as TGTGCCAGCAGCGCCTTTAGCGGGGGGCAAGAGACCCAGTACTTC. It translates to CASSAFSGGQETQYF.

This chain joins TRBV4-2 and TRBJ2-2; 7 bases are shared with TRBD2. This CDR3 is 17 amino acids long. Per the germline V gene, CDR1 is LGHNA and CDR2 is YNFKEQ. V shed 0 bases, J shed 4 bases, and the junction held 8 bases outside the gene matches. Here the CDR3 reads CASSQDIGLGPTGELFF. CDR3 DNA sequence: TGTGCCAGCAGCCAAGATATAGGACTAGGGCCCACCGGGGAGCTGTTTTTT.

Remarks on this clone: Compared with germline, one end of the junction differs, possibly owing to a read error. The chain carries TRBV5-3 and TRBJ2-7, with no clear D. TRBV5-3 is given ORF status, its function remaining uncertain. The CDR3 is 15 amino acids. In DNA, the CDR3 is TGTGCCAGCAGCTCAGTTGCTGGAAGCTCCTACGAGCAGTACTTC. Translating gives CASSSVAGSSYEQYF.

The V call is TRBV16, the J call TRBJ2-7; the match to TRBD2 covers 7 bases. The germline gives CDR1 KGHSY, CDR2 FQNENV. The V segment lost 0 bases and the J segment 0 bases; nucleotides outside the gene matches: 2. This CDR3 has 15 residues. CDR3: CASSQSGGSSYEQYF. In DNA form, the CDR3 reads TGTGCCAGCAGCCAATCCGGCGGGAGCTCCTACGAGCAGTACTTC.

This clone has a handful of counts. CDR3 bases: TGTGCCAGCAGCGGTGGAAGCTACACCTTC. Its translation is CASSGGSYTF. The chain recombines TRBV9 with TRBJ1-2; no reliable D call. Trimming left V 3 bases short and J 9 bases short, with 6 bases between. CDR1 and CDR2 (germline): SGDLS, YYNGEE. This CDR3 is built from 10 residues.